The source of this T cell receptor (beta chain) is a study of T cell responses to AZD1222 COVID-19 vaccine. Points from the study as a whole: The peak T cell response came first, and repertoires were sampled only after it. Reports say nearly half of spike-specific TCRs go after unmutated variant regions. Vaccination with two AZD1222 doses was followed by a rise in Spike-specific TCR breadth and depth. Clonal diversity was possibly underestimated, and the donors were mostly white British, with more females.

Note on this clone: Its antigen is not known.

CDR1 SQVTM and CDR2 ANQGSEA come from the germline V gene. The CDR3 totals 14 residues. V was pared by 4 bases and J by 0 bases, with 12 bases between. The table came from immunoSEQ multiplex PCR; TCRdb's copy has only in-frame clones and leaves some out. The data show 150,000 to 170,000 clones, with approximately 90% seen just once and less than 3.5% held by the top ten. The material sequenced was peripheral blood, taken on day 0 of AZD1222 vaccination. The sequence was obtained from an adult in good health. The chain has TRBV29-1 and TRBJ1-1; maybe TRBD1 (5 bases). CDR3 amino acids: CSVAGPEMNTEAFF. The CDR3 nucleotides read TGCAGCGTTGCAGGGCCAGAGATGAACACTGAAGCTTTCTTT.